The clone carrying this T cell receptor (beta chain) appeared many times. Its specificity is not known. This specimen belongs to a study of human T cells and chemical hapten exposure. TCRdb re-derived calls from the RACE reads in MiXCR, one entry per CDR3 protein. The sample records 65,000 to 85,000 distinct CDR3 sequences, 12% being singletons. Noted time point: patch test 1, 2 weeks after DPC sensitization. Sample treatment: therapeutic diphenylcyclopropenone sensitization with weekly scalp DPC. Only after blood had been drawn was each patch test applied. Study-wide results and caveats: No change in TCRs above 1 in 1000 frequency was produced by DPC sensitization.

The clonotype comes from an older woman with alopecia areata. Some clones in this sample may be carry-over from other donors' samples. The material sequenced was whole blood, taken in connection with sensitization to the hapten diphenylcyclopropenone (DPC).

This chain's CDR3 is CASSLTGTDNSPLHF. CDR3 DNA sequence: TGCGCCAGCAGCTTGACCGGGACAGATAATTCACCCCTCCACTTT. The chain joins TRBV5-1 to TRBJ1-6, with TRBD1 matching 7 bases. The junction had 3 bases not matched to a gene; V was cut back by 1 base and J by 5 bases. This CDR3 spans 15 amino acids. Germline V gene sequence: CDR1 SGHRS, CDR2 YFSETQ.